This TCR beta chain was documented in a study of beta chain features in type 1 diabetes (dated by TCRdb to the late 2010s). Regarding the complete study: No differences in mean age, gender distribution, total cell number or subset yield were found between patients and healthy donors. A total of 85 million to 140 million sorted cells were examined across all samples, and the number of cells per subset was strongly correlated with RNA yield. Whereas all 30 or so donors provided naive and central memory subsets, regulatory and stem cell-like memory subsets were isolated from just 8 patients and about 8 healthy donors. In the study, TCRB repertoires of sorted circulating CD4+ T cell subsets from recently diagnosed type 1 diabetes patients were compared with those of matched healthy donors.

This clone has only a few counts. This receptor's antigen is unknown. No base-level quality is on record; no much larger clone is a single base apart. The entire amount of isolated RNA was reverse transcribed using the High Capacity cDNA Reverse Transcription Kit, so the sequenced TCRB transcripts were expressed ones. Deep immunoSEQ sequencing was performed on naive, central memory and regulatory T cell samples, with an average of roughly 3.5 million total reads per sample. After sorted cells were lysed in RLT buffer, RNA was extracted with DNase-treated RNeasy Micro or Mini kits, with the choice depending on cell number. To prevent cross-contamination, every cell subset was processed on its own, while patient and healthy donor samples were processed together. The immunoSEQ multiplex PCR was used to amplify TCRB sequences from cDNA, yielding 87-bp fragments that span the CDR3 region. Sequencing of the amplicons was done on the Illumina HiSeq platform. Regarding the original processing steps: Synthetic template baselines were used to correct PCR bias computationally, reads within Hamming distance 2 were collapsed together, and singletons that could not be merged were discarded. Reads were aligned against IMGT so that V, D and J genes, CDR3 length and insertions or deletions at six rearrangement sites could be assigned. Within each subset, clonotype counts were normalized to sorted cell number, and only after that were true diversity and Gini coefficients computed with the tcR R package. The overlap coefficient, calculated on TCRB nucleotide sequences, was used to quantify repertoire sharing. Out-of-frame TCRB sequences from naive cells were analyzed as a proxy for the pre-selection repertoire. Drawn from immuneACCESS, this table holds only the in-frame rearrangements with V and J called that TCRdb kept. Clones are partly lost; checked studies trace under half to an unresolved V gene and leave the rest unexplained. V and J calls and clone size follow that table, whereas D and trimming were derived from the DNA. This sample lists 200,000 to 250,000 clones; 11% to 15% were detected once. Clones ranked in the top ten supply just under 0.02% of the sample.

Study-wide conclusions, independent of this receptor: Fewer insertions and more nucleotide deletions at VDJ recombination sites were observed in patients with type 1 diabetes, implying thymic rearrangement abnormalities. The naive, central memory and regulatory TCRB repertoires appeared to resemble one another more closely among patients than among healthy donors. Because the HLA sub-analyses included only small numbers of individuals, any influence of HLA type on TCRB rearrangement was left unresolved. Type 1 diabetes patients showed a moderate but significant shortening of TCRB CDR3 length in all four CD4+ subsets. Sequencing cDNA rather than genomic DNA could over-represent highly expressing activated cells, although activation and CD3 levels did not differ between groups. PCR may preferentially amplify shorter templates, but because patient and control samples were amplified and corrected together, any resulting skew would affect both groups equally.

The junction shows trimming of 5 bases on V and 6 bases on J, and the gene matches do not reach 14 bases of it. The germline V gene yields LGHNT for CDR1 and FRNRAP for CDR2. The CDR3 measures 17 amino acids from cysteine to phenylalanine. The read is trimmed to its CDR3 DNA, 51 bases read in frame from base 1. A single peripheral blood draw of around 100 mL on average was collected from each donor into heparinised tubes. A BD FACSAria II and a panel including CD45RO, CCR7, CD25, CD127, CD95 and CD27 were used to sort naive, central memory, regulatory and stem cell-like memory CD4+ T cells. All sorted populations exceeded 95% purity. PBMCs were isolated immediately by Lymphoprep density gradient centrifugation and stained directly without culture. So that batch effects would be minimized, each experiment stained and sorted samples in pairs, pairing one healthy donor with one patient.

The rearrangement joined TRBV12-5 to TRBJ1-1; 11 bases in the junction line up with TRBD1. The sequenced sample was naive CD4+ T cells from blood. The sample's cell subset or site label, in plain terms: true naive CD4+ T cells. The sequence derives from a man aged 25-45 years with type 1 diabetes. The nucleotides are TGTGCTAGTGGTGAAGAATCGAGGGGACAGGGGGTGGCTGAAGCTTTCTTT. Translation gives CASGEESRGQGVAEAFF.